The 2 T cell receptor beta chains below were found in one sample sequenced in a study of regulatory T cells. Amplification used 52 TRBV primers and 13 TRBJ primers. Clones were sequenced by immunoSEQ multiplex PCR, and TCRdb holds only the in-frame ones, with some missing. The sample has more than 15,000 clones, under 95% seen once. Source material: CD8+ T cells sorted from blood. Source of these receptors: a person aged 18-29 years with CD3G deficiency.

The J gene is TRBJ2-3, the V gene TRBV6-6; TRBD2 agrees at 13 bases. This CDR3 region has 15 residues. Germline CDR1 MNHNY, CDR2 SVGAGI (reference sequence). The ends lost 5 bases at V and 4 bases at J; junction bases unmatched: 3. The CDR3 nucleotides are TGTGCCAGCAGTCCACTAGCGGGGGGGCCAGATACGCAGTATTTT. Protein sequence: CASSPLAGGPDTQYF.

The gene calls are TRBV4-1 and TRBJ1-1; D not certain. Germline CDR1 is MGHRA and CDR2 is YSYEKL. Trimming pared 5 bases from V and 6 bases from J, leaving 13 bases between. This CDR3 comprises 13 residues. CDR3 DNA sequence: TGCGCCAGCAGCTATATGTCGGGAGCTGAAGCTTTCTTT. It yields the protein CASSYMSGAEAFF.